This T cell receptor gamma chain was sequenced in a study of γδ T cells in repeated Plasmodium falciparum infection. The CDR3 loop spans 12 amino acids. Germline V gene lookup returns CDR1 GITISATS and CDR2 ISYDGTV (reference sequence). TCRdb called clones anew from the multiplex PCR reads with CATT. The sample contains 25,000 to 35,000 gamma-chain clones, almost 1.5% of which appear only once. Flow sorting of PBMC yielded separate Vgamma9/Vdelta2+ and Vdelta2-negative gammadelta T cell populations for bulk repertoire analysis. A note on this clone: The protein TCRdb gives is from a much larger clone and does not agree with this DNA's translation at residue 4, likely a read error; the protein shown here comes from the DNA.

This clonotype originated in a pool of human donors (malaria-infected and uninfected, not separated). The genes are TRGV9 and TRGJ1 or TRGJ2. TCRdb lists no J gene, so it was determined here by aligning the DNA to germline. The sequencing sample was made of gamma-delta T cells from blood. CDR3 residues: CALREAPHKKLF. CDR3 nucleotides: TGTGCCTTGCGGGAGGCGCCTCATAAGAAACTCTTT.